This TCR beta chain was retrieved from a study of T-cell reconstitution after alpha-beta-depleted transplantation in children. This clonotype was picked up a small number of times. This CDR3 is 16 amino acids long. Losses at the gene ends were 4 bases for V and 0 bases for J; bases not matched to a gene: 8. CDR1 SNHLY and CDR2 FYNNEI come from the germline V gene. For TCRbeta, the library was prepared with unique molecular identifiers. One entry per CDR3 protein, called by TCRdb with MiXCR from the PCR reads. The profile shows approximately 240,000 distinct CDR3 sequences, about 9.5% of them singletons.

The source of this sequence is a human donor who donated a stem cell graft to a child with acute lymphoblastic leukemia. The chain joins TRBV2 to TRBJ1-2; TRBD1 matches 7 bases. This sample comprised PBMCs from the stem cell graft donor, obtained from the stem cell graft. The CDR3 bases are TGTGCCAGCAGTGGAGGGACAGCCCGAGCTAACTATGGCTACACCTTC. Translating it yields CASSGGTARANYGYTF.